This TCR beta chain was sequenced in a study of OX40 agonist ivuxolimab in advanced cancers. Study-level background: Among those enrolled, mean age was about 63 years (range roughly 23 to 79) and roughly 84% were male.

This clone was seen a few times. The CDR3 runs to 13 residues. The V segment lost 4 bases and the J segment 11 bases; nucleotides outside the gene matches: 8. Germline lookup yields CDR1 SGHTA and CDR2 FQGNSA. This table comes from immunoSEQ multiplex PCR, and its TCRdb copy is limited to in-frame clones, with some not included. The table has around 76,000 clones, roughly three quarters seen once; the top ten hold about 5.4%. The chain has TRBV7-2 and TRBJ1-1, with TRBD1 matching over 9 bases. This receptor was obtained from an adult with an advanced solid tumor such as melanoma, head and neck, liver or kidney cancer. The material sequenced was CD4+ or CD8+ T cells sorted from blood, taken in a trial of the OX40 agonist ivuxolimab. The CDR3 DNA is TGTGCCAGCAGCTCCGGGGACAGGGTTGACGCTTTCTTT. It specifies CASSSGDRVDAFF.